This record concerns one T cell receptor beta chain sequence. This clone's antigen is unknown. The input lacks base qualities; no much larger clone sits a single base away. V is cut by 2 bases and J by 3 bases, and the space between the germline ends is 12 bases. The CDR3 runs 15 residues from the cysteine to the phenylalanine. Just the 45-base CDR3 DNA is kept, in frame starting at base 1. In the germline V gene, CDR1 corresponds to SGDLS and CDR2 to YYNGEE. TCRbeta CDR3 regions were amplified from genomic DNA using the immunoSEQ Assay, a bias-controlled multiplex PCR. In the paper's pipeline: The number of nucleated cells in each sample was estimated from the amplification of reference gene primers within the assay. To quantify the absolute abundance of each unique TCRbeta CDR3 rearrangement, sequence reads were collapsed and filtered. Productive Simpson clonality was computed per sample as the square root of Simpson's diversity index over productive rearrangements. What TCRdb holds here is the immuneACCESS table cut down to in-frame rearrangements. Part of the clones is not present; checked against another copy, under half of the missing clones reflect an unresolved V gene, and the others are unexplained. That table is the source of V, J and clone size, and D and trimming were worked out from the DNA. This sample has under 300,000 clones in its table, and less than 85% of those were observed once. Of the sample, more than 1.1% falls within the top ten clones.

This entry is derived from a study of blood T cell repertoires in COVID-19 (dated by TCRdb to the early 2020s). With regard to the full study: Samples covering the acute and convalescent phases of COVID-19 were provided by collaborators in the United States, Italy and Spain. The material from the prospective study consisted of cDNA or gDNA derived from T cells, B-cell-depleted T cells, or PBMCs. Subjects who had been exposed to COVID-19, were actively infected with it, or had recovered from it provided the deeply sampled blood TCRbeta repertoires that made up the dataset. The repertoires were made available in a free public database intended to serve as a resource for research on the immune response to SARS-CoV-2. Samples were obtained from the ongoing ImmuneRACE study (first 160 participants) and from some 1,200 subjects provided by 6 global collaborators. A de-identified subject ID, COVID-19 status, age in years and sex were almost always included in the sample metadata. Where available, HLA class I and class II types were obtained from metadata supplied by the sample provider rather than from assay-based typing. Paper-wide results and their limitations: The amount of clinical and demographic metadata varied by source and participant and was provided uncurated.

In Seattle, one collaborating source enrolled patients while the infection was active and tracked those patients longitudinally over the course of disease. Collaborating institutions collected whole blood in K2EDTA tubes following their own protocols. For TCRbeta analysis, collaborator samples were shipped as frozen whole blood, as isolated PBMCs, or as DNA extracted from either sample type. This receptor was obtained from a human donor with COVID-19, enrolled during active disease. The donor label of this sample is uncertain. The rearrangement joined TRBV9 to TRBJ2-1; matching of 6 bases hints at TRBD1 as the D gene. Sequences were obtained from peripheral blood. In nucleotide form, the sequence is TGTGCCAGCAGCGTCTCAGGGGAACTCTACAATGAGCAGTTCTTC. The encoded protein is CASSVSGELYNEQFF.